Presented here are 5 T cell receptor beta chains from one specimen sequenced in a study of monozygotic twins with inflammatory bowel disease. TCRdb reprocessed the 5' RACE reads and keeps a single row for each CDR3 protein, giving no DNA. In total, the table holds some 150,000 distinct CDR3 sequences. Sequences were obtained from blood. These receptors came from a human donor with ulcerative colitis or Crohn's disease, or a healthy co-twin of an affected twin (not recorded which).

This chain uses TRBV2 with TRBJ1-4; the TCRdb call, TRBD1, lacks DNA for checking. Germline V gene sequence: CDR1 SNHLY, CDR2 FYNNEI. This CDR3 region has 15 residues. CDR3 loop: CASSERGTGNGKLFF.

V usage is TRBV20-1 and J usage is TRBJ2-5. The CDR3 has 16 residues. The germline V gene encodes CDR1 DFQATT and CDR2 SNEGSKA (reference sequence). The chain's CDR3 is CSARDLGGIGQETQYF.

The V gene is TRBV4-3, the J gene TRBJ2-7. Germline assignment: CDR1 LGHNA and CDR2 YSLEER. The CDR3 extends over 13 amino acids. The CDR3 spells CASSQDRYNEQYF.

This chain connects TRBV20-1 to TRBJ2-1; no DNA is available, so the TRBD2 call from TCRdb remains unchecked. The germline CDR1 and CDR2 sequences are DFQATT and SNEGSKA (reference sequence). This CDR3 has 14 residues. This CDR3 is CSAPPASGFNEQFF.

The V gene is TRBV20-1, the J gene TRBJ2-7; the D gene TCRdb calls, TRBD2, cannot be checked with no DNA. CDR1 DFQATT and CDR2 SNEGSKA come from the germline V gene (reference sequence). The CDR3 is 14 amino acids. This CDR3 reads CSATSGRYYYEQYF.